The 7 T cell receptor beta chains below all came from one sample that was sequenced in a study of blood T cell repertoires in COVID-19. Data came from immunoSEQ multiplex PCR; TCRdb stores just in-frame clones and leaves some out. The repertoire consists of about 180,000 clones, with 75% to 90% occurring once and the leading ten covering 7.6%. Sample: peripheral blood. These TCRs come from a woman aged 70-85 years with COVID-19, enrolled during active disease.

A single count supports this clone. The chain carries TRBV11-2 and TRBJ2-6; D not certain. The germline V gene encodes CDR1 SGHAT and CDR2 FQNNGV. This CDR3 has 17 residues. Trimming cost V 1 base and J 3 bases, with 13 bases left between them. The CDR3 region is CASSLALGQDGANVLTF. The CDR3 bases are TGTGCCAGCAGCTTAGCTCTTGGTCAGGATGGGGCCAACGTCCTGACTTTC.

The CDR3 protein is CASSIAPTGSPPGANVLTF. CDR3 in DNA: TGTGCCAGTAGTATAGCTCCGACTGGGAGCCCACCTGGGGCCAACGTCCTGACTTTC. The chain combines TRBV19 with TRBJ2-6, with D tentatively TRBD2 (5 bases). CDR1 is LNHDA and CDR2 is SQIVND in the germline V gene (reference sequence). Between the trimmed V and J ends, which lost 1 base and 2 bases, there was a span of 18 bases. The CDR3 is made up of 19 amino acids. The full variable domain, completed using reference TRBV19 and TRBJ2-6, is DGGITQSPKYLFRKEGQNVTLSCEQNLNHDAMYWYRQDPGQGLRLIYYSQIVNDFQKGDIAEGYSVSREKKESFPLTVTSAQKNPTAFYLCASSIAPTGSPPGANVLTFGAGSRLTVL.

V and J are TRBV28 and TRBJ1-5; 12 nucleotides line up with TRBD1. Unmatched junction bases numbered 6, after V lost 4 bases and J lost 8 bases. This CDR3 contains 15 residues. The V gene's germline CDR1 is MDHEN and CDR2 SYDVKM. The CDR3, as DNA: TGTGCCAGCAGTTCCGGGACAGGGGGCTCGGAGCCCCAGCATTTT. It yields the protein CASSSGTGGSEPQHF.

This chain connects TRBV7-2 to TRBJ1-6, with 10 bases fitting TRBD1. The CDR3 sequence is 16 residues long. V was pared by 4 bases and J by 3 bases, with 3 bases of the junction left unmatched. The germline V gene has CDR1 SGHTA and CDR2 FQGNSA. In DNA form, the CDR3 reads TGTGCCAGCAGCTGGACAGGGGGGTACTATAATTCACCCCTCCACTTT. It codes for CASSWTGGYYNSPLHF.

The chain joins TRBV28 to TRBJ1-1; D might be TRBD1 (5 bases). Germline V gene sequence: CDR1 MDHEN, CDR2 SYDVKM. This CDR3 spans 14 amino acids. V was shortened by 3 bases and J by 6 bases, with 14 bases between the two germline ends. CDR3 sequence (DNA): TGTGCCAGCAGTTTGACCGACAGAATTGCTGAAGCTTTCTTT. As protein: CASSLTDRIAEAFF.

The chain is built from TRBV5-1 and TRBJ1-4, with 8 bases matching TRBD1. J was trimmed by 7 bases and V by 0 bases; bases with no gene match: 8. The CDR3 covers 16 residues. Germline CDR1 reads SGHRS; CDR2 reads YFSETQ. The CDR3 DNA follows: TGCGCCAGCAGCTTGGCCCCAGGGGGCGCGGGTGAAAAACTGTTTTTT. Its translation is CASSLAPGGAGEKLFF.

The chain uses TRBV19 and TRBJ2-2; perhaps TRBD2 as D (5 bases). The CDR3 totals 14 residues. Germline V lookup: CDR1 LNHDA, CDR2 SQIVND (reference sequence). V was trimmed by 2 bases and J by 7 bases, leaving 11 bases between them. The CDR3 is CASSIRELNGELFF. DNA of the CDR3: TGTGCCAGTAGTATACGGGAATTAAACGGGGAGCTGTTTTTT.